The 20 T cell receptor beta chains in this list originate from one sample, sequenced in a study of blood T cell repertoires in COVID-19. Sequencing was performed with immunoSEQ multiplex PCR; in TCRdb, only in-frame clones are kept and a portion is missing. The sample yields approximately 150,000 clones, around 87% seen once. The sample was peripheral blood. Receptors were obtained from a man aged 45-65 years who had recovered from COVID-19.

This sequence joins TRBV3-1 (or the pseudogene TRBV3-2) and TRBJ2-1; 11 bases are a match to TRBD1. Germline V gene data show CDR1 as LGHDT and CDR2 as YNNKEL (reference sequence). The CDR3 is 14 residues long. V shed 4 bases and J 7 bases; nucleotides not matched to a gene: 3. In nucleotides, the CDR3 is TGTGCCAGCAGCCTAGGACAGGGGGCGAATGAGCAGTTCTTC. Translation gives CASSLGQGANEQFF.

The chain combines TRBV11-2 with TRBJ1-1; D is unclear. Trimming took 9 bases from V and 4 from J, leaving 9 bases between them. Germline values: CDR1 SGHAT, CDR2 FQNNGV. CDR3 length equals 11 residues. CDR3 in amino acids: CASGGFTEAFF. In DNA, the CDR3 is TGTGCCAGTGGAGGTTTCACTGAAGCTTTCTTT.

The chain employs TRBV24-1 and TRBJ2-1, with 7 nucleotides matching TRBD2. The trim removed 5 bases at V and 0 bases at J, leaving 9 bases unmatched. This CDR3 comprises 17 residues. Germline CDR1 KGHDR, CDR2 SFDVKD. CDR3 bases: TGTGCCACCAGTGGGGAGGGGAAGCACGGCTCCTACAATGAGCAGTTCTTC. Translated: CATSGEGKHGSYNEQFF.

The gene calls are TRBV6-2 or TRBV6-3 and TRBJ1-2; D might be TRBD1 (5 bases). The CDR3 has 17 residues. The ends were cut back, 3 bases at V and 4 bases at J, with 21 bases in the middle. CDR1 and CDR2 (germline): MNHEY, SVGEGT. The CDR3 is CASSYPRTPDTIYGYTF. For the CDR3, the DNA is TGTGCCAGCAGTTATCCCCGGACCCCGGACACGATCTATGGCTACACCTTC.

CDR3 protein: CASSSSRLISYEQYF. The CDR3 DNA is TGTGCCAGCAGCTCGAGTAGATTGATCTCCTACGAGCAGTACTTC. This chain uses TRBV7-8 with TRBJ2-7, with no clear D. The germline CDR1 and CDR2 sequences are SGHVS and FQNEAQ. The CDR3 length is 15 residues. Trimming pared 4 bases from V and 0 bases from J, leaving 13 bases between.

The chain employs TRBV4-3 and TRBJ1-5; no definite D call. Looked up from germline, CDR1 is LGHNA and CDR2 is YSLEER. The V gene lost 1 base and the J gene lost 0 bases, with 7 bases spanning the gap. This CDR3 is built from 15 residues. The CDR3 coding sequence is TGCGCCAGCAGCCAAGGAGGGAATAGCAATCAGCCCCAGCATTTT. It codes for CASSQGGNSNQPQHF.

This clone was picked up a small number of times. V gene TRBV7-2 combines with J gene TRBJ2-5, with D possibly matching TRBD2 (5 bases). V was clipped by 4 bases and J by 2 bases, with 14 bases between them. Germline CDR1 SGHTA, CDR2 FQGNSA. CDR3 size: 15 residues. The CDR3 sequence: CASSSWVGVQETQYF. Here the CDR3 DNA reads TGTGCCAGCAGCTCGTGGGTCGGGGTTCAAGAGACCCAGTACTTC.

Turning to this clone: The same CDR3 is also encoded by other DNA sequences in this sample. The genes are TRBV5-1 and TRBJ2-5; TRBD1 agrees at 8 bases. The germline CDR1 and CDR2 sequences are SGHRS and YFSETQ. Unmatched junction bases numbered 5, after V lost 4 bases and J lost 3 bases. CDR3 length: 14 amino acids. In DNA, the CDR3 is TGCGCCAGCAGCCTCTCAGGGGGCGAAGAGACCCAGTACTTC. Translating it yields CASSLSGGEETQYF. Using reference TRBV5-1 and TRBJ2-5 for the parts outside the CDR3, the full variable domain is KAGVTQTPRYLIKTRGQQVTLSCSPISGHRSVSWYQQTPGQGLQFLFEYFSETQRNKGNFPGRFSGRQFSNSRSEMNVSTLELGDSALYLCASSLSGGEETQYFGPGTRLLVL.

V is TRBV12-3 or TRBV12-4 and J is TRBJ2-5, with D possibly TRBD2 on 6 matching bases. Trimming left V 7 bases short and J 2 bases short, with 11 bases between. The CDR3 loop spans 13 amino acids. The CDR3 sequence: CASNTRGQETQYF. CDR3 in DNA: TGTGCCAGCAATACTCGGGGGCAAGAGACCCAGTACTTC.

The rearrangement joins TRBV12-5 to TRBJ1-5; a weak D match, TRBD1 (5 bases). This CDR3 contains 15 residues. Trimming pared 1 base from V and 0 bases from J, leaving 7 bases between. CDR1 is LGHNT and CDR2 is FRNRAP in the germline V gene. CDR3 in DNA: TGTGCTAGTGGTTTGGACAGGTATAGCAATCAGCCCCAGCATTTT. It encodes CASGLDRYSNQPQHF.

This CDR3 reads CASSPRREPGQTYEQYF. CDR3 DNA: TGTGCCAGTAGTCCCCGCCGCGAACCGGGACAGACCTACGAGCAGTACTTC. This sequence joins TRBV19 and TRBJ2-7; 7 nucleotides align to TRBD1. Germline CDR1 is LNHDA and CDR2 is SQIVND (reference sequence). The CDR3 loop spans 17 amino acids. Trimming took 5 bases from V and 2 from J; bases not matched to a gene: 15. The full variable domain, its missing parts supplied by reference TRBV19 and TRBJ2-7, is DGGITQSPKYLFRKEGQNVTLSCEQNLNHDAMYWYRQDPGQGLRLIYYSQIVNDFQKGDIAEGYSVSREKKESFPLTVTSAQKNPTAFYLCASSPRREPGQTYEQYFGPGTRLTVT.

The rearrangement joins TRBV9 to TRBJ2-5; 13 bases fit TRBD2. CDR3 length equals 18 residues. The V gene's germline CDR1 is SGDLS and CDR2 YYNGEE. V trimming: 0 bases; J trimming: 1 base; junction bases outside the gene matches: 6. The chain's CDR3 is CASSVGTSGGVSQETQYF. The CDR3 DNA reads as TGTGCCAGCAGCGTAGGGACTAGCGGGGGAGTATCCCAAGAGACCCAGTACTTC.

A single count supports this clone. The CDR3 DNA sequence: TGTGCCAGCAGCTTGGGGGGGCGGATGAGTGTACACACTGAAGCTTTCTTT. It encodes CASSLGGRMSVHTEAFF. The chain uses TRBV5-5 and TRBJ1-1; D perhaps matches TRBD1 (6 bases). The CDR3 has 17 residues. Germline V gene sequence: CDR1 SGHKS, CDR2 YYEKEE (reference sequence). With 0 bases removed from V and 3 bases from J, the gap between germline ends came to 18 bases.

The chain employs TRBV10-3 and TRBJ2-2; D is undetermined. Germline CDR1 ENHRY, CDR2 SYGVKD. The CDR3 totals 14 residues. Trimming pared 5 bases from V and 8 bases from J, leaving 15 bases between. The CDR3 sequence is CAISRSPGEGELFF. In DNA form, the CDR3 reads TGTGCCATCAGTCGGAGCCCCGGTGAGGGGGAGCTGTTTTTT.

The chain has TRBV4-3 and TRBJ1-1; D perhaps matches TRBD1 (5 bases). The germline V gene has CDR1 LGHNA and CDR2 YSLEER. Trimming cost V 0 bases and J 4 bases, with 15 bases left between them. The CDR3 totals 16 residues. CDR3 loop: CASSQDYRGLGTEAFF. CDR3 DNA: TGCGCCAGCAGCCAAGATTATCGGGGGTTAGGCACTGAAGCTTTCTTT.

The chain is built from TRBV5-1 and TRBJ1-2; 10 nucleotides match TRBD1. The CDR3 has 16 amino acids. Germline lookup yields CDR1 SGHRS and CDR2 YFSETQ. The V segment lost 4 bases and the J segment 4 bases; nucleotides outside the gene matches: 10. DNA of the CDR3: TGCGCCAGCAGCCTATCCGGGACAGGGGTCGGCTATGGCTACACCTTC. The encoded protein is CASSLSGTGVGYGYTF.

This clone showed up just once. This chain joins TRBV5-8 and TRBJ1-6, with D perhaps matching TRBD1 (5 bases). Trimming pared 0 bases from V and 10 bases from J, leaving 14 bases between. The CDR3 totals 15 residues. CDR1 is SGHTS, CDR2 YDEGEE, per germline. The CDR3 sequence is CASSLAGTQESPLHF. The CDR3 DNA reads TGTGCCAGCAGCTTGGCGGGGACTCAGGAATCACCCCTCCACTTT.

This chain links TRBV5-1 with TRBJ2-1, with 7 positions matching TRBD2. The germline V gene encodes CDR1 SGHRS and CDR2 YFSETQ. CDR3 length equals 14 residues. The V and J ends lost 0 bases and 9 bases, in that order; junction bases with no gene match: 6. The CDR3 nucleotides are TGCGCCAGCAGCTTGGCCTCACGGGGGGTTGAGCAGTTCTTC. Amino acid sequence: CASSLASRGVEQFF.

The genes are TRBV7-9 and TRBJ2-7, with D unclear. Trimming pared 5 bases from V and 2 bases from J, leaving 16 bases between. The CDR3 has 15 residues. The germline V gene encodes CDR1 SEHNR and CDR2 FQNEAQ (reference sequence). In DNA form, the CDR3 reads TGTGCCAGCAGCGCCGTCGAGGCGTCACCCTACGAGCAGTACTTC. Amino acids: CASSAVEASPYEQYF.

This clone showed up just a few times. CDR3 sequence (DNA): TGTGCCAGCAGTCCCGTAGCGTCTTCCCACAATGAGCAGTTCTTC. Translated, it gives CASSPVASSHNEQFF. V usage is TRBV3-1 (or the pseudogene TRBV3-2) and J usage is TRBJ2-1, with a tentative D call TRBD2 (5 bases). The CDR3 runs 15 residues. Germline V gene sequence: CDR1 LGHDT, CDR2 YNNKEL (reference sequence). The V end lost 6 bases, the J end lost 5 bases, and 17 bases lay between the germline ends.